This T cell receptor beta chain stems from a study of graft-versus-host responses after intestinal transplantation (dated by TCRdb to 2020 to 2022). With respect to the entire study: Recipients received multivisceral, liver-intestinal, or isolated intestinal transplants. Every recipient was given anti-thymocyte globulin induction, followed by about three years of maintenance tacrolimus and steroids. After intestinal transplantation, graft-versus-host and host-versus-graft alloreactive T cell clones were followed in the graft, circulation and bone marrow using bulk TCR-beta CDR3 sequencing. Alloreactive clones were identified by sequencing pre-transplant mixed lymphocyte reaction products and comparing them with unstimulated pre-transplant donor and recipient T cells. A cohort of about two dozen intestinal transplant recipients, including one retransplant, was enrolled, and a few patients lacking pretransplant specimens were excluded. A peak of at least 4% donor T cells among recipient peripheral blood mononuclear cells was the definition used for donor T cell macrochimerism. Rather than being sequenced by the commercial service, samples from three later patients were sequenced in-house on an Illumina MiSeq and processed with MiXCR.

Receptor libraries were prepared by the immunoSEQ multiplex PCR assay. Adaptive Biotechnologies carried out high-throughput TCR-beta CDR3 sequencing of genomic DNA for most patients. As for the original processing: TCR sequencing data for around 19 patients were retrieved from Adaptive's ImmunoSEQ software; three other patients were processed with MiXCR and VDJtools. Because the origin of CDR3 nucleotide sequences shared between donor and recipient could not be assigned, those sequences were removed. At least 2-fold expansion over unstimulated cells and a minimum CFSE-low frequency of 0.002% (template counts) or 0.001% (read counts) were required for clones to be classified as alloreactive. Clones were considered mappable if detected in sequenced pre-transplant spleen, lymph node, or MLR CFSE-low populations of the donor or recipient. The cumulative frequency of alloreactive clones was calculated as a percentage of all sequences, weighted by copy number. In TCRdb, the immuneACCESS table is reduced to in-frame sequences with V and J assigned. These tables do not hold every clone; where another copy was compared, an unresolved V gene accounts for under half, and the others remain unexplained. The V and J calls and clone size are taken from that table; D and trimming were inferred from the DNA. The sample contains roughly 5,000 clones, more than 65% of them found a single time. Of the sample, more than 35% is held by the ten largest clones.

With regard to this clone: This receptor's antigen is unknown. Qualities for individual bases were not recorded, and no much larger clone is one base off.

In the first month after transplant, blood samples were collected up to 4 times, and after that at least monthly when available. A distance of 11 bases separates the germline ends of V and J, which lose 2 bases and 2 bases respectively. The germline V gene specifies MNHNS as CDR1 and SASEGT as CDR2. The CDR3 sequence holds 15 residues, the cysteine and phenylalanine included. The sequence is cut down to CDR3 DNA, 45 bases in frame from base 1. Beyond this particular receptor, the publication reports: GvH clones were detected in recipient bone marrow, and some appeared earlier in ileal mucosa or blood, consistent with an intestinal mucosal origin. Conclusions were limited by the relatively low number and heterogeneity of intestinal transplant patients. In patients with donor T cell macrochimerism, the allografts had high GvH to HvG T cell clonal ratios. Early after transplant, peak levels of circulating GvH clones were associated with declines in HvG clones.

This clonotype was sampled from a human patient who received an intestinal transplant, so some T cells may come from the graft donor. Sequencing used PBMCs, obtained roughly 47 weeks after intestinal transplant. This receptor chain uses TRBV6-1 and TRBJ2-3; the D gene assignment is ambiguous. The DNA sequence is TGTGCCAGCAGTGAAAGCGTTAAATCCACAGATACGCAGTATTTT. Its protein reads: CASSESVKSTDTQYF.